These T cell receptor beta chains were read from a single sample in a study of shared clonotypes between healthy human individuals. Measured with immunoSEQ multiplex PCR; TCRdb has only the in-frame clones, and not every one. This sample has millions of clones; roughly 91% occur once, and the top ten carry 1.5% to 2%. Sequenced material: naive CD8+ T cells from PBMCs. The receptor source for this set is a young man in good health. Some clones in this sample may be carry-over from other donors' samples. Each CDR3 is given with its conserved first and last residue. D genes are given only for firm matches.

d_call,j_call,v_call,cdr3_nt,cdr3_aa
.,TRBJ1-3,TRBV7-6,TGTGCCAGCAGCTTACCTCCAGGCCCTAGCTCTGGAAACACCATATATTTT,CASSLPPGPSSGNTIYF
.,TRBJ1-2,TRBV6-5,TGTGCCAGCAGTTTAGGACACACGTATGGCTACACCTTC,CASSLGHTYGYTF
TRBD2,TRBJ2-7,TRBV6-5,TGTGCCAGCAGGGGGACTAGCTCATTCGCCGAGCAGTACTTC,CASRGTSSFAEQYF
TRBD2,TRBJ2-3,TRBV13,TGTGCCAGCAGCTTTTGGCTAGCGGGGTCCGTGGGGGAAACAGATACGCAGTATTTT,CASSFWLAGSVGETDTQYF
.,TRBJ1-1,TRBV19,TGTGCCTCCGCCTGGGGCACGCGGGGCAACACTGAAGCTTTCTTT,CASAWGTRGNTEAFF
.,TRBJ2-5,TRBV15,TGTGCCACCAGCAGAGTTGGGGGGGCTGAGACCCAGTACTTC,CATSRVGGAETQYF
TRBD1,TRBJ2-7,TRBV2,TGTGCCAGCATCCGGGCAGGGGGCTCCTACGAGCAGTACTTC,CASIRAGGSYEQYF
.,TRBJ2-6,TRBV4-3,TGCGCCAGCAGCCAAGGGGACCCCTCCAACGTCCTGACTTTC,CASSQGDPSNVLTF
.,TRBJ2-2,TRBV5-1,TGCGCCAGCAGCTTTACGAGCGGGAACACCGGGGAGCTGTTTTTT,CASSFTSGNTGELFF
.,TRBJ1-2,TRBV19,TGTGCCAGTAGTATGGTTCCCGTCAACGGCTACACCTTC,CASSMVPVNGYTF
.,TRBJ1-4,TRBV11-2,TGTGCCAGCAGCTTAGGGTACAGGAATCGGGCTAATGAAAAACTGTTTTTT,CASSLGYRNRANEKLFF
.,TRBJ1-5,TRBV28,TGTGCCAGCATGCCGGGGGCGGGCAATCAGCCCCAGCATTTT,CASMPGAGNQPQHF
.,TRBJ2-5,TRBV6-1,TGTGCCAGCAGGGATACAGGGTACCAAGAGACCCAGTACTTC,CASRDTGYQETQYF
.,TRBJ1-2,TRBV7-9,TGTGCCAGCAGCTTGGCGGGGGAGCGCTATGGCTACACCTTC,CASSLAGERYGYTF
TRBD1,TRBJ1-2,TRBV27,TGTGCCAGCAGTTTAGGGACAGGCAGGAACTATGGCTACACCTTC,CASSLGTGRNYGYTF
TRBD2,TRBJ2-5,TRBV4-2,TGTGCCAGCAGCCAAGACCCAGCGGGAGGGCCGCAGTACTTC,CASSQDPAGGPQYF
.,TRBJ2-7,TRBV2,TGTGCCAGCAGTGAAGTCAGGGCTAGCGAATCCTACGAGCAGTACTTC,CASSEVRASESYEQYF
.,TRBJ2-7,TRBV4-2,TGTGCCAGCAGCCAAGACCCGAGAGAGGCTGGACCCTACGAGCAGTACTTC,CASSQDPREAGPYEQYF